This T cell receptor beta chain was captured in a study of shared clonotypes between healthy human individuals. Notes on this clone: Its antigen is unidentified.

Between the trimmed V and J ends, which lost 7 bases and 0 bases, there was a span of 15 bases. This CDR3 is built from 15 residues. Germline CDR1 is MNHEY and CDR2 is SVGAGI. Produced via immunoSEQ multiplex PCR; TCRdb's table is partial and in-frame only. The profile shows about 2.4 million clones, 93% of them singletons. Whole-study findings and limits: The generation probabilities recorded for non-shared clonotypes fell below those of clonotypes shared by all four donors.

Sequenced input: naive CD4+ T cells from PBMCs. The subset denotes: CD45RA+ positively selected. J is TRBJ1-2 and V is TRBV6-5, with D unclear. This TCR came from a man aged 18 to 30 in good health. Some clones in this sample may be carry-over from other donors' samples. CDR3 amino acids: CASTPLGSTNYGYTF. CDR3 nucleotide sequence: TGTGCCAGCACTCCACTGGGGTCGACTAACTATGGCTACACCTTC.